These T cell receptor beta chains were read from a single sample in a study of blood T cell repertoires in COVID-19. The protocol was immunoSEQ multiplex PCR, while the TCRdb copy is restricted to in-frame clones and leaves out a portion. Altogether just over 75,000 clones are present, 70% to 90% being singletons, with the ten largest covering around 5%. The sample taken for sequencing was peripheral blood. The receptors were sampled from an elderly woman with active or convalescent COVID-19. Each CDR3 is given with its conserved first and last residue. The order of the fields is V gene, D gene, J gene, clone size, CDR3 protein, CDR3 DNA. A D gene is named only where the DNA matches it firmly. Rows give clone size only sometimes, using once, few, many, or a class for an expanded clone.

TRBV5-6,-,TRBJ1-1,-,CASSLAGQKRSEAFF,TGTGCCAGCAGCTTGGCAGGCCAGAAACGGTCTGAAGCTTTCTTT
TRBV4-3,-,TRBJ2-2,-,CARSQGGGRGRAGELFF,TGCGCCCGCAGCCAAGGGGGGGGGCGAGGGCGCGCCGGGGAGCTGTTTTTT
TRBV9,TRBD2,TRBJ2-3,-,CASSSSRVGLAGSSTDTQYF,TGTGCCAGCAGCTCGTCTCGGGTCGGACTAGCGGGTTCTAGCACAGATACGCAGTATTTT
TRBV28,-,TRBJ1-3,-,CASHEDSKDTIYF,TGTGCCAGCCACGAGGACTCCAAGGACACCATATATTTT
TRBV2,-,TRBJ1-1,-,CASRRQAGDTEAFF,TGTGCCAGCAGGAGACAGGCTGGGGACACTGAAGCTTTCTTT
TRBV5-8,TRBD2,TRBJ2-7,few,CASSLGLAGVLWEQYF,TGTGCCAGCAGCTTGGGTCTAGCGGGAGTTCTTTGGGAGCAGTACTTC
TRBV18,-,TRBJ1-2,-,CASSPPGAGVRGYTF,TGTGCCAGCTCACCCCCTGGGGCAGGAGTGAGAGGCTACACCTTC
TRBV6-6,-,TRBJ2-3,-,CASKIAVTDTQYF,TGTGCCAGCAAAATAGCGGTTACAGATACGCAGTATTTT
TRBV6-2/TRBV6-3,-,TRBJ1-1,-,CASSYSWLETATEAFF,TGTGCCAGCAGTTACTCGTGGCTTGAGACAGCCACTGAAGCTTTCTTT
TRBV25-1,-,TRBJ2-1,-,CASGGTASSYNEQFF,TGTGCCAGCGGAGGGACGGCGAGCTCCTACAATGAGCAGTTCTTC
TRBV11-2,-,TRBJ1-1,few,CASSFRGATEAFF,TGTGCCAGCAGCTTCAGGGGTGCCACTGAAGCTTTCTTT
TRBV11-2,TRBD2,TRBJ2-1,-,CASSSSTSGGANEQFF,TGTGCCAGCAGCTCCTCGACTAGCGGGGGGGCCAATGAGCAGTTCTTC
TRBV5-1,-,TRBJ2-7,once,CASSSSGPYEQYF,TGCGCCAGCAGCTCCAGCGGACCCTACGAGCAGTACTTC
TRBV18,TRBD2,TRBJ2-1,-,CASSPGAGLAAYNEQFF,TGTGCCAGCTCACCCGGGGCTGGCCTAGCGGCTTACAATGAGCAGTTCTTC
TRBV7-8,-,TRBJ1-6,-,CASSLVGGIGNSPLHF,TGTGCCAGCAGCTTAGTCGGAGGGATCGGTAATTCACCCCTCCACTTT
TRBV10-3,-,TRBJ1-2,-,CAIGDTSGGYTF,TGTGCCATCGGGGATACCTCGGGGGGCTACACCTTC
TRBV4-2,TRBD2,TRBJ2-5,-,CASSQDWTSGGPETQYF,TGTGCCAGCAGCCAAGATTGGACTAGCGGGGGCCCAGAGACCCAGTACTTC
TRBV30,TRBD2,TRBJ2-1,-,CAWIRASGKNEQFF,TGTGCCTGGATCCGGGCTAGCGGGAAGAATGAGCAGTTCTTC
TRBV3-1/TRBV3-2,-,TRBJ2-7,-,CASSNVAGGSYEQYF,TGTGCCAGCAGCAACGTGGCAGGGGGGTCCTACGAGCAGTACTTC
TRBV5-4,TRBD1,TRBJ1-1,-,CASSYGTDPRTSEAFF,TGTGCCAGCAGCTACGGGACAGACCCCCGGACGTCTGAAGCTTTCTTT
TRBV2,-,TRBJ1-2,-,CASTLSGGAGYTF,TGTGCCAGCACCCTATCGGGGGGAGCTGGCTACACCTTC
TRBV7-9,TRBD2,TRBJ2-1,-,CASRPPSGADQFF,TGTGCCAGCAGGCCCCCTAGCGGGGCGGATCAGTTCTTC
TRBV18,-,TRBJ1-1,-,CASSAAGQNTEAFF,TGTGCCAGCTCAGCTGCCGGACAGAACACTGAAGCTTTCTTT
TRBV5-1,TRBD1,TRBJ2-3,-,CASSLPNTGALTDTQYF,TGCGCCAGCAGCTTGCCCAATACAGGGGCGCTGACAGATACGCAGTATTTT
TRBV12-2,-,TRBJ2-1,-,CASRSPDLYNEQFF,TGTGCAAGTCGCTCACCTGACTTATACAATGAGCAGTTCTTC
TRBV25-1,-,TRBJ2-3,-,CASNNRGSTDTQYF,TGTGCCAGCAATAATCGGGGGAGCACAGATACGCAGTATTTT
TRBV5-1,-,TRBJ2-5,-,CASSFKGGSETQYF,TGCGCCAGCAGCTTTAAGGGGGGGTCCGAGACCCAGTACTTC
TRBV28,TRBD1,TRBJ1-3,once,CASSLLPGQDSNTIYF,TGTGCCAGCAGTTTATTGCCGGGACAGGATTCCAACACCATATATTTT
TRBV7-2,-,TRBJ2-5,-,CASSTLRGGETQYF,TGTGCCAGCAGCACCCTTAGGGGGGGAGAGACCCAGTACTTC
TRBV6-5,-,TRBJ1-4,-,CASTSSVGEKLFF,TGTGCCAGCACCTCGAGCGTCGGGGAAAAACTGTTTTTT
TRBV27,-,TRBJ2-2,-,CASSLVQTNTGELFF,TGTGCCAGCAGTTTGGTGCAGACGAACACCGGGGAGCTGTTTTTT
TRBV7-2,-,TRBJ1-2,-,CASSLGGLVGYTF,TGTGCCAGCAGCTTAGGCGGCCTGGTCGGCTACACCTTC
TRBV7-2,-,TRBJ2-3,-,CASSSRVSDTQYF,TGTGCCAGCAGCTCTCGTGTTTCAGATACGCAGTATTTT
TRBV5-1,-,TRBJ2-7,-,CASSPVARGYEQYF,TGCGCCAGCAGCCCGGTTGCCCGGGGCTACGAGCAGTACTTC
TRBV11-2,TRBD1,TRBJ1-2,-,CASSPQSGTGHGYTF,TGTGCCAGCAGCCCTCAATCCGGGACAGGACATGGCTACACCTTC
TRBV30,-,TRBJ2-5,-,CAWTGWETQYF,TGTGCCTGGACAGGGTGGGAGACCCAGTACTTC
TRBV18,TRBD2,TRBJ2-3,once,CASSPKRGGRSADTQYF,TGTGCCAGCTCACCAAAGCGGGGGGGCCGGAGCGCAGATACGCAGTATTTT
TRBV6-5,TRBD2,TRBJ2-2,-,CASSLAGGYTGELFF,TGTGCCAGCAGCTTAGCGGGGGGGTACACCGGGGAGCTGTTTTTT
TRBV9,TRBD2,TRBJ2-2,-,CASSVGVGGRALGELFF,TGTGCCAGCAGCGTAGGGGTCGGCGGGAGGGCACTTGGGGAGCTGTTTTTT
TRBV30,TRBD1,TRBJ1-5,-,CAWSVRGQGVGPQHF,TGTGCCTGGAGTGTACGGGGACAGGGCGTCGGGCCCCAGCATTTT
TRBV28,TRBD2,TRBJ2-2,-,CASSLTSGRSGELFF,TGTGCCAGCAGTTTGACTAGCGGGAGGTCTGGGGAGCTGTTTTTT
TRBV4-2,-,TRBJ2-7,-,CASSQGDRRISYEQYF,TGTGCCAGCAGCCAAGGTGACAGGAGGATTTCCTACGAGCAGTACTTC
TRBV28,-,TRBJ2-1,-,CASSTDFYNEQFF,TGTGCCAGCAGTACGGACTTTTACAATGAGCAGTTCTTC
TRBV30,TRBD1,TRBJ1-2,-,CAWSAQGARLIGYTF,TGTGCCTGGAGCGCCCAGGGGGCGCGATTGATTGGCTACACCTTC
TRBV28,-,TRBJ2-2,-,CASRGHTTGELFF,TGTGCCAGCAGGGGACATACCACCGGGGAGCTGTTTTTT
TRBV28,TRBD2,TRBJ2-5,-,CASSLGGGAGQETQYF,TGTGCCAGCAGTTTAGGCGGGGGGGCCGGGCAAGAGACCCAGTACTTC
TRBV7-3,-,TRBJ2-1,-,CASSLSRGGVNEQFF,TGTGCCAGCAGCTTATCCCGGGGTGGGGTCAATGAGCAGTTCTTC
TRBV7-2,TRBD2,TRBJ2-1,-,CASSSRLAGVEQFF,TGTGCCAGCAGCTCACGACTAGCGGGAGTAGAGCAGTTCTTC
TRBV6-5,TRBD2,TRBJ2-2,-,CASSKREINTGELFF,TGTGCCAGCAGTAAGCGGGAGATTAACACCGGGGAGCTGTTTTTT
TRBV5-5,-,TRBJ1-5,few,CASSRRDPGNQPQHF,TGTGCCAGCAGCCGCAGGGATCCAGGCAATCAGCCCCAGCATTTT
TRBV19,TRBD1,TRBJ2-1,many,CASHPDRDNEQFF,TGTGCCAGTCATCCCGACAGGGACAATGAGCAGTTCTTC
TRBV21-1,-,TRBJ1-6,-,CASSARTADYNSPLHF,TGTGCCAGCAGCGCTCGGACAGCCGACTATAATTCACCCCTCCACTTT
TRBV5-1,TRBD2,TRBJ2-7,-,CASSLEGTSLREQYF,TGCGCCAGCAGCCTGGAGGGGACTAGCCTCCGCGAGCAGTACTTC
TRBV15,TRBD2,TRBJ2-7,-,CATSRERTLAGGYEQYF,TGTGCCACCAGCAGAGAGCGGACCCTAGCGGGAGGATACGAGCAGTACTTC
TRBV9,TRBD1,TRBJ1-5,-,CASSVENGVVGGSNQPQHF,TGTGCCAGCAGCGTAGAAAACGGGGTGGTAGGGGGCAGCAATCAGCCCCAGCATTTT
TRBV7-6,TRBD2,TRBJ2-1,-,CASSLAASGSPIHEQFF,TGTGCCAGCAGCTTAGCGGCTAGCGGGAGCCCTATCCATGAGCAGTTCTTC
TRBV4-2,-,TRBJ2-7,-,CASSLRTTSSYEQYF,TGTGCCAGCAGCCTGCGGACAACGAGCTCCTACGAGCAGTACTTC
TRBV7-9,-,TRBJ2-3,-,CASSPTDTQYF,TGTGCCAGCAGCCCGACAGATACGCAGTATTTT
TRBV28,TRBD2,TRBJ2-1,-,CASSSWTSGRSREQFF,TGTGCCAGCAGTTCGTGGACTAGCGGGAGATCGAGGGAGCAGTTCTTC
TRBV20-1,-,TRBJ1-1,once,CSARGSTEAFF,TGCAGTGCTAGAGGTAGTACTGAAGCTTTCTTT